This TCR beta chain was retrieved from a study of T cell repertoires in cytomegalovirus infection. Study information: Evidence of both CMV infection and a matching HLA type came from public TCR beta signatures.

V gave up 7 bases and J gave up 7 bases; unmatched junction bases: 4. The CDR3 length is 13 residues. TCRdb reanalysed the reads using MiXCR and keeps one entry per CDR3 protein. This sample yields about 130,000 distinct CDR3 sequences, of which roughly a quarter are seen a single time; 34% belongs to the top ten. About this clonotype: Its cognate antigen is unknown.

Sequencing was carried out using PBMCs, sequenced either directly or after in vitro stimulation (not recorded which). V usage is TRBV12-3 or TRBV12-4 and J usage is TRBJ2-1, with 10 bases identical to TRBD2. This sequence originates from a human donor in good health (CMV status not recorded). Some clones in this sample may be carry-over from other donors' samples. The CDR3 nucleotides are TGTGCCAGCAAACTAGCGGGAAATAATGAGCAGTTCTTC. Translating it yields CASKLAGNNEQFF.